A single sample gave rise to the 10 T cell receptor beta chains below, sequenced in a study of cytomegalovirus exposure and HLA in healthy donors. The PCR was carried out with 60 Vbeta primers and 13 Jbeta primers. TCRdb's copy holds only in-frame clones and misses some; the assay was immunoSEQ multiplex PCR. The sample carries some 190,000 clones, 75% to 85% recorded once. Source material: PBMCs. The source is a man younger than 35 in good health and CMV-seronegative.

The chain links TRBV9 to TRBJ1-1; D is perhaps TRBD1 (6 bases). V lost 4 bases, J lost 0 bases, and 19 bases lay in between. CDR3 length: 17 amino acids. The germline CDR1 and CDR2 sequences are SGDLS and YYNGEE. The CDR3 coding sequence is TGTGCCAGCAGCCCAACCTCGGGACAACGGATGAACACTGAAGCTTTCTTT. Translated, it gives CASSPTSGQRMNTEAFF.

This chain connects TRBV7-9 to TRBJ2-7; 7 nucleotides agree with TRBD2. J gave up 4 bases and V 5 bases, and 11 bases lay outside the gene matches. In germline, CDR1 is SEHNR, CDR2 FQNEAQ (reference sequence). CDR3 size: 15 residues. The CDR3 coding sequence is TGTGCCAGCAGCCCAAGGGAGGGCCCTAGTTACGAGCAGTACTTC. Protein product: CASSPREGPSYEQYF.

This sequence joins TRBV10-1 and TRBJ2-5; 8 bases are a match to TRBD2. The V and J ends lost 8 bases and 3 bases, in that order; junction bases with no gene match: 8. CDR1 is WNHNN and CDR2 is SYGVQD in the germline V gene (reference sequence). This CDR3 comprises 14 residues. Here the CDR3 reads CASPRGGVKETQYF. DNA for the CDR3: TGCGCCAGCCCTCGGGGGGGGGTCAAAGAGACCCAGTACTTC.

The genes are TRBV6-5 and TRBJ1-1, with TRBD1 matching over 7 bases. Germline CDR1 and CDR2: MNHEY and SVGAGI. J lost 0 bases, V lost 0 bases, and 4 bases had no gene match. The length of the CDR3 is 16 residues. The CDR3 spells CASSYSGRGVNTEAFF. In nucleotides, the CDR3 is TGTGCCAGCAGTTACTCGGGCAGGGGGGTGAACACTGAAGCTTTCTTT.

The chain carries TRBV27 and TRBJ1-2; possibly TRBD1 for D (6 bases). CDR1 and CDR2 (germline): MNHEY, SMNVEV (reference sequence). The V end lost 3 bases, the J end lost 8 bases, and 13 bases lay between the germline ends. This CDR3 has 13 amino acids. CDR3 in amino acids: CASSFLTGWGYTF. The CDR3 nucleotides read TGTGCCAGCAGTTTCCTCACAGGGTGGGGCTACACCTTC.

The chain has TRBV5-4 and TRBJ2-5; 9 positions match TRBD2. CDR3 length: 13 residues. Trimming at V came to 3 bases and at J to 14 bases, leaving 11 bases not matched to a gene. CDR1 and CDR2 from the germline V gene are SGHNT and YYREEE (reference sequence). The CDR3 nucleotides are TGTGCCAGCAGCTCCCCGGGACTAGCAAGGCACTACTTC. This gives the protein CASSSPGLARHYF.

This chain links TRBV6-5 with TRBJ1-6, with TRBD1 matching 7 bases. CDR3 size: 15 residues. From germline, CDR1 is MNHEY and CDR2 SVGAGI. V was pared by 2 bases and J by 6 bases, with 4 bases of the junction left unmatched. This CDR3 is CASSYETGTNSPLHF. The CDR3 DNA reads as TGTGCCAGCAGTTACGAGACAGGGACTAATTCACCCCTCCACTTT.

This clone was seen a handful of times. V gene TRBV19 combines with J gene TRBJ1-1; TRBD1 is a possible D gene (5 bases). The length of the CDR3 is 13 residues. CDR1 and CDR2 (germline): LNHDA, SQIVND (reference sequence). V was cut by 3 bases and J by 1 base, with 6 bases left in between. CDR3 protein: CASSIGGNTEAFF. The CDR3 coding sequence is TGTGCCAGTAGTATCGGGGGGAACACTGAAGCTTTCTTT.

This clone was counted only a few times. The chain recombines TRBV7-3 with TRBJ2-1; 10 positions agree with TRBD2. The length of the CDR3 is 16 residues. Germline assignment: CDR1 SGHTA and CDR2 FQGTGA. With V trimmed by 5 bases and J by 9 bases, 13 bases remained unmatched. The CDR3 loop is CASSPTVAGGLTEQFF. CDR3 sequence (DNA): TGTGCCAGCAGCCCTACAGTAGCGGGGGGCCTAACTGAGCAGTTCTTC.

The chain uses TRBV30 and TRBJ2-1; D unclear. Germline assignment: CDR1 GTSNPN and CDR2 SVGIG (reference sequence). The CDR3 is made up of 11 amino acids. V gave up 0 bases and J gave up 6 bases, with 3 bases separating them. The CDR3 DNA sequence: TGTGCCTGGAGTGTCGGCAATGAGCAGTTCTTC. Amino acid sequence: CAWSVGNEQFF.